This T cell receptor beta chain was recovered during a study of response to subunit inactivated influenza vaccine. Study-level findings and limits: The authors suggested that every seasonal influenza vaccination recruits few new T cells.

V lost 1 base and J lost 1, with 8 bases in between. The CDR3 is made up of 15 amino acids. Per germline, CDR1 SGHTA and CDR2 FQGNSA. TCRdb processed the RT-PCR reads anew with MiXCR; each CDR3 protein has one entry. The table lists 550,000 to 800,000 distinct CDR3 sequences, approximately 15% of them singletons, with approximately 7% in the top ten. This clonotype has a count of ten or more. The antigen is not known. The sequence was obtained from a man aged 45-60 years who received an inactivated influenza vaccine. The specimen was PBMCs from blood, collected about 14 days before vaccination. The rearrangement uses TRBV7-2 and TRBJ2-1; no clear D. CDR3 protein: CASSLDRSSYNEQFF. CDR3 nucleotide sequence: TGTGCCAGCAGCTTAGATCGTAGTTCCTACAATGAGCAGTTCTTC.